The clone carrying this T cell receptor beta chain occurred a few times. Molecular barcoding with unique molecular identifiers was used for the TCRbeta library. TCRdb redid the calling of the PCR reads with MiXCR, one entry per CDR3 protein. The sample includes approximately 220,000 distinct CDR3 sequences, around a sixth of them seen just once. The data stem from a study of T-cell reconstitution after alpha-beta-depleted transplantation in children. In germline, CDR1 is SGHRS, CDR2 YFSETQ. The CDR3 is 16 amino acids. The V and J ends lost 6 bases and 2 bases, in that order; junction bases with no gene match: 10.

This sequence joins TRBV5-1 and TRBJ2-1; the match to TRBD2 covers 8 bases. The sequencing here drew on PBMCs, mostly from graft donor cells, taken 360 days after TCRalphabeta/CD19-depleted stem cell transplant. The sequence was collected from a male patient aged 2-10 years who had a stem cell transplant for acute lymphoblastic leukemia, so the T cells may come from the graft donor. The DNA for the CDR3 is TGCGCCAGCACCGCGGGGGGAGCCTTGACCTACAATGAGCAGTTCTTC. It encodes CASTAGGALTYNEQFF.